The TCR beta chain described here comes from a study of blood T cell repertoires in COVID-19 (dated by TCRdb to 2019 to 2021). Some background on the complete study: Samples from collaborators originated in the United States, Italy and Spain and spanned both the acute and convalescent phases of COVID-19. The prospective study material was composed of cDNA or gDNA derived from T cells, B-cell-depleted T cells, or PBMCs. Deeply sampled blood TCRbeta repertoires from subjects exposed to, actively infected with, or recovered from COVID-19 were included in the dataset. The repertoires were made available in a free public database intended to serve as a resource for research on the immune response to SARS-CoV-2. The samples were drawn from two sources: the first 160 participants of the ongoing ImmuneRACE study, and 1,254 subjects contributed by 6 global collaborators. A de-identified subject ID, COVID-19 status, age in years and sex were almost always included in the sample metadata. Where available, HLA class I and class II types were obtained from metadata supplied by the sample provider rather than from assay-based typing. Findings and caveats that apply to the study as a whole: The amount of clinical and demographic metadata varied by source and participant and was provided uncurated.

The CDR3 runs 15 amino acids, cysteine and phenylalanine included. CDR3 DNA is the only sequence kept; it has 45 bases, read in frame from the first base. V and J are trimmed by 1 base and 4 bases, and the gene matches miss 7 bases of the junction. The germline V gene (reference sequence) specifies GTSNPN as CDR1 and SVGIG as CDR2. Of note for this clone: Its recognized antigen is unknown. There are no base qualities to consult, and no much larger clone falls within one base.

Each collaborating institution followed its own protocols to collect whole blood in K2EDTA tubes. For TCRbeta analysis, collaborator samples were shipped as frozen whole blood, as isolated PBMCs, or as DNA extracted from either sample type. TCRbeta CDR3 regions were amplified from genomic DNA using the immunoSEQ Assay, a bias-controlled multiplex PCR. Regarding the original processing steps: The number of nucleated cells in each sample was estimated from the amplification of reference gene primers within the assay. To quantify the absolute abundance of each unique TCRbeta CDR3 rearrangement, sequence reads were collapsed and filtered. Productive Simpson clonality was computed per sample as the square root of Simpson's diversity index over productive rearrangements. This is the immuneACCESS table as TCRdb keeps it, with only in-frame sequences that have V and J called. A part of the clones is gone; compared with another copy, unresolved V genes explain less than half, and the rest is unexplained. V and J calls and clone size come straight from that table; D and trimming were deduced from the DNA. The sample table lists 200,000 to 250,000 clones, 60% to 85% of them with a count of one. Clones ranked in the top ten supply around 7.7% of the sample.

The V and J segments used are TRBV30 and TRBJ2-7, and 10 junctional nucleotides match TRBD1. Material for sequencing was peripheral blood. This clonotype was sampled from a woman in her 70s with acute or convalescent COVID-19. The CDR3 protein: CAWSGRTGGSYEQYF. The sequence in DNA is TGTGCCTGGAGTGGAAGGACAGGGGGTAGTTACGAGCAGTACTTC.